A single TCR beta chain is shown here with its context. The target antigen is unknown. CDR3 length: 14 amino acids. In germline, CDR1 is SGHTA, CDR2 FQGNSA. The J segment lost 5 bases and the V segment lost 3 bases, leaving 1 base of the junction unmatched. The data were taken from a study of cytomegalovirus exposure and HLA in healthy donors. Looking at the study overall: Previous work identified roughly 120 million unique TCR beta sequences from around 180 million T cells. Among the 300 to 450 genotyped donors, 65% to 90% were placed in the Caucasian-associated ancestry cluster.

Use of 60 Vbeta and 13 Jbeta primers characterized the PCR. As originally analysed: The authors later counted 75 million to 90 million unique TCR beta chains, some 9.9 million of them shared. Libraries were prepared by immunoSEQ multiplex PCR; TCRdb keeps only in-frame clonotypes and omits some of them. V and J calls and clone size follow that table, whereas D and trimming were derived from the DNA. The sample yields around 120,000 clones, around 82% seen once. Whole-study findings and limits: Association of a missense DCLRE1C variant with TCR beta V- and J-gene trimming was reported in a later analysis.

The sequenced material came from PBMCs. The chain combines TRBV7-2 with TRBJ2-7; 13 nucleotides line up with TRBD2. This receptor was obtained from a boy younger than 18 in good health and CMV-seronegative. CDR3 in amino acids: CASSLTSGRHEQYF. The CDR3 DNA reads as TGTGCCAGCAGCTTGACTAGCGGGAGGCACGAGCAGTACTTC.